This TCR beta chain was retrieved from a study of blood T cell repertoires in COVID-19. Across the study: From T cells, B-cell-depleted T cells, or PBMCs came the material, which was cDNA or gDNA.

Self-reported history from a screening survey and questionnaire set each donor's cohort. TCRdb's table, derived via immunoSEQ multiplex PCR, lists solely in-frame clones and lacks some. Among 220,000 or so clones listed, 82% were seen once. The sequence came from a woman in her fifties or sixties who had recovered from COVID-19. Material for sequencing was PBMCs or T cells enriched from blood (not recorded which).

The CDR3 is CASSLGSGTYEQYF. CDR3 coding DNA: TGTGCCAGCAGCTTAGGTAGCGGGACTTACGAGCAGTACTTC. The chain joins TRBV7-8 to TRBJ2-7; 8 bases are a match to TRBD2. Germline V lookup: CDR1 SGHVS, CDR2 FQNEAQ. Trimming took 1 base from V and 4 from J; bases not matched to a gene: 3. The CDR3 sequence is 14 residues long.